Given below is one TCR beta chain in context. The antigen it binds to is not known. Relative to the germline gene, one junction end is altered; a read error may explain this. Whole blood was collected in K2EDTA tubes by collaborating institutions according to the institutions' own protocols. For TCRbeta analysis, collaborators shipped samples in one of three forms: frozen whole blood, isolated PBMCs, or DNA extracted from either of those sample types. Counted from cysteine to phenylalanine, this CDR3 has 12 amino acids. Kept here is only the CDR3 DNA, which spans 36 bases and is read in frame from base 1. The germline V gene specifies SGHRS as CDR1 and YFSETQ as CDR2. TCRbeta CDR3 regions were amplified from genomic DNA by means of the immunoSEQ Assay, a bias-controlled multiplex PCR. The original pipeline was this. The number of nucleated cells in each sample was estimated from the amplification of reference gene primers within the assay. To quantify the absolute abundance of each unique TCRbeta CDR3 rearrangement, sequence reads were collapsed and filtered. Productive Simpson clonality was computed per sample as the square root of Simpson's diversity index over productive rearrangements. TCRdb provides this immuneACCESS table in a form limited to in-frame rearrangements. Some clones are lacking; in checked studies, under half of them reflect an unresolved V gene, and why the rest are absent is not known. V, J and clone size were drawn from that table, and D and trimming were deduced from the DNA. This sample holds some 80,000 clones; roughly 90% were observed only once. The ten biggest clones cover under 0.8% of the sample.

This entry is derived from a study of blood T cell repertoires in COVID-19 (dated by TCRdb to the early 2020s). At the level of the whole study: Samples covering the acute and convalescent phases of COVID-19 were provided by collaborators in the United States, Italy and Spain. The material from the prospective study consisted of cDNA or gDNA derived from T cells, B-cell-depleted T cells, or PBMCs. Subjects who had been exposed to COVID-19, were actively infected with it, or had recovered from it provided the deeply sampled blood TCRbeta repertoires that made up the dataset. The repertoires were made available in a free public database intended to serve as a resource for research on the immune response to SARS-CoV-2. The samples were drawn from the first 160 participants of the ongoing ImmuneRACE study and from roughly 1,300 subjects provided by 6 global collaborators. A de-identified subject ID, COVID-19 status, age in years and sex were almost always included in the sample metadata. Where HLA class I and class II types were available, the types were taken from metadata supplied by the sample provider, not from assay-based typing. General conclusions and limits of the study: Clinical and demographic metadata were provided uncurated, with the amount varying by source and participant.

Recombination linked TRBV5-1 to TRBJ2-7; 8 middle bases align to TRBD2. The receptor was isolated from a woman older than 75 with acute or convalescent COVID-19. Sequenced material: peripheral blood. The DNA sequence is TGCGCCAGCAGCTTGGCGGGAGGGCGGGAGAGCTTC. Translation gives CASSLAGGRESF.